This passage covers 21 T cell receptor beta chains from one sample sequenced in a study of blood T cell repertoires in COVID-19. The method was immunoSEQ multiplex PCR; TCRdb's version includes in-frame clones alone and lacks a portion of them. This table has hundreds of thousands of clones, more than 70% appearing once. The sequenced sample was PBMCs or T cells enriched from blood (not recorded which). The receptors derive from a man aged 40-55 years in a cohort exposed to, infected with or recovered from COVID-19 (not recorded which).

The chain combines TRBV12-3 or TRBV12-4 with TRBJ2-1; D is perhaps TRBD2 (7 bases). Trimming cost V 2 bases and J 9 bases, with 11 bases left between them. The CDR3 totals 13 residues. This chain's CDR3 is CASSLRGAGEQFF. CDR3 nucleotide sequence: TGTGCCAGCAGTTTACGGGGGGCAGGTGAGCAGTTCTTC.

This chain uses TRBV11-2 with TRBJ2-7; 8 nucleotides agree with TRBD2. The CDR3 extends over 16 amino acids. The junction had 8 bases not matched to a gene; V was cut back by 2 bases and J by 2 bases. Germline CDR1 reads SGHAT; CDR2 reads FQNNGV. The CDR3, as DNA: TGTGCCAGCAGCTTATCGGGGACTAGAGGAGCCTACGAGCAGTACTTC. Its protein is CASSLSGTRGAYEQYF.

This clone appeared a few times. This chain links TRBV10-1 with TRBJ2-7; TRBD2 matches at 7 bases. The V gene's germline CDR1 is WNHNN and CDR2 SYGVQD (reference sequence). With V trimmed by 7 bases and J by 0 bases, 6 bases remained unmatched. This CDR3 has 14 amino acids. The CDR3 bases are TGCGCCAGCATCGGGACTAAAGGCTCCTACGAGCAGTACTTC. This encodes CASIGTKGSYEQYF.

CDR3 nucleotides: TGTGCCAGCAGCGTAGGGGCGACGGGGGGAAACACCATATATTTT. It encodes CASSVGATGGNTIYF. V gene TRBV9 combines with J gene TRBJ1-3, with D uncertain. V lost 0 bases and J 4 bases, leaving 11 bases between the germline ends. Germline V gene sequence: CDR1 SGDLS, CDR2 YYNGEE. The CDR3 is 15 residues long. The full variable domain, with the rest looked up from reference TRBV9 and TRBJ1-3, is DSGVTQTPKHLITATGQRVTLRCSPRSGDLSVYWYQQSLDQGLQFLIQYYNGEERAKGNILERFSAQQFPDLHSELNLSSLELGDSALYFCASSVGATGGNTIYFGEGSWLTVV.

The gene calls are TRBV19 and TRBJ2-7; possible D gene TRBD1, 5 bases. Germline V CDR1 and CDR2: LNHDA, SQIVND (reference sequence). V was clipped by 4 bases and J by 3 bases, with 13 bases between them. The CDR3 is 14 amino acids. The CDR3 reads CASSTGNQVYEQYF. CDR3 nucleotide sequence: TGTGCCAGTAGTACAGGGAATCAGGTCTACGAGCAGTACTTC.

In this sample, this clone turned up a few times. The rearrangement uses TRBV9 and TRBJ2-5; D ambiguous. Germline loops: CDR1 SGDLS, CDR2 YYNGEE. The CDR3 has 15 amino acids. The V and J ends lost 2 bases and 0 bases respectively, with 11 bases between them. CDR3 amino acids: CASSVSPRDQETQYF. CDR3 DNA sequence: TGTGCCAGCAGCGTTTCGCCGCGAGACCAAGAGACCCAGTACTTC.

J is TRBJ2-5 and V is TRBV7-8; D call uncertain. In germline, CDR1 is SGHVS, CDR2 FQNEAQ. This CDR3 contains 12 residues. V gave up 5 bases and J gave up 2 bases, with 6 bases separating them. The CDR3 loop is CASSPLQETQYF. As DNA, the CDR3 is TGTGCCAGCAGCCCCCTGCAAGAGACCCAGTACTTC.

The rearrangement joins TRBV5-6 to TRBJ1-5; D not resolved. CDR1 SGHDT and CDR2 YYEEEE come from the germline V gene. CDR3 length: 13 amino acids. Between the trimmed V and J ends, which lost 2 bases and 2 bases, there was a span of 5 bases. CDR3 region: CASSFGRNQPQHF. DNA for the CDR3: TGTGCCAGCAGCTTTGGCCGCAATCAGCCCCAGCATTTT.

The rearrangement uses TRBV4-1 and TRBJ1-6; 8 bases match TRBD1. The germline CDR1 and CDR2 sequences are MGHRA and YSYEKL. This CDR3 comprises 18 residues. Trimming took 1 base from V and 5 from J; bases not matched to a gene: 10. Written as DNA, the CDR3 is TGCGCCAGCAGCCAAGTTTTAAGGACAGGGAGGAATAATTCACCCCTCCACTTT. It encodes CASSQVLRTGRNNSPLHF.

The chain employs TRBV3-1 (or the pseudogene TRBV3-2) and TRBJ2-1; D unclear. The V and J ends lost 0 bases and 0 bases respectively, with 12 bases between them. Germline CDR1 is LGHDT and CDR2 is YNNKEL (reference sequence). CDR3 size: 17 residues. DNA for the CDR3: TGTGCCAGCAGCCAAGACTGGCAGGCGAGCTCCTACAATGAGCAGTTCTTC. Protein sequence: CASSQDWQASSYNEQFF.

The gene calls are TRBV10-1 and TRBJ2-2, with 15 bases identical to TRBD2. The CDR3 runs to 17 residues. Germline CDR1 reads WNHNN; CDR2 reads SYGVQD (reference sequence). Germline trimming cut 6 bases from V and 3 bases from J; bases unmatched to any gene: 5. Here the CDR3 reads CASSLGLAGGDTGELFF. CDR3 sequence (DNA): TGCGCCAGCAGCCTAGGACTAGCGGGAGGGGACACCGGGGAGCTGTTTTTT.

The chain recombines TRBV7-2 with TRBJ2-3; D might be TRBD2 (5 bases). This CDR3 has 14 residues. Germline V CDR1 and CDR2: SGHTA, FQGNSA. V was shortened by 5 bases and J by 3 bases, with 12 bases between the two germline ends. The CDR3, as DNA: TGTGCCAGCAGCGTTAGCCCGGGGACAGATACGCAGTATTTT. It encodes CASSVSPGTDTQYF.

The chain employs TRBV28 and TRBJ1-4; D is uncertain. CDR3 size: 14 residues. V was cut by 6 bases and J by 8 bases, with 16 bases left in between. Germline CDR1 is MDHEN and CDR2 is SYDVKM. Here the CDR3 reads CASSLSWGGEKLFF. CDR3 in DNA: TGTGCCAGCAGCCTAAGCTGGGGAGGGGAAAAACTGTTTTTT. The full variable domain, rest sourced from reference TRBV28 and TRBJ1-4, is DVKVTQSSRYLVKRTGEKVFLECVQDMDHENMFWYRQDPGLGLRLIYFSYDVKMKEKGDIPEGYSVSREKKERFSLILESASTNQTSMYLCASSLSWGGEKLFFGSGTQLSVL.

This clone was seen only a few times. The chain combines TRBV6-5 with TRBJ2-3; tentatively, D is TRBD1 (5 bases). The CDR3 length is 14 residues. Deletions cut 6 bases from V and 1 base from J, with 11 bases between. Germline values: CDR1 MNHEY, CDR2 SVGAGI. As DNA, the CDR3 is TGTGCCAGCAGGGACCAACAGGGCACAGATACGCAGTATTTT. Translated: CASRDQQGTDTQYF.

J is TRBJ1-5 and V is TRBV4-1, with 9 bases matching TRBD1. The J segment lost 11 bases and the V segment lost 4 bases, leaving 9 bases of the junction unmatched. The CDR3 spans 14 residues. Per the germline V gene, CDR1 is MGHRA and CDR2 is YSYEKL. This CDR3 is CASSPGQGHRAQHF. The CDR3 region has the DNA TGCGCCAGCAGCCCGGGACAGGGCCACAGGGCCCAGCATTTT.

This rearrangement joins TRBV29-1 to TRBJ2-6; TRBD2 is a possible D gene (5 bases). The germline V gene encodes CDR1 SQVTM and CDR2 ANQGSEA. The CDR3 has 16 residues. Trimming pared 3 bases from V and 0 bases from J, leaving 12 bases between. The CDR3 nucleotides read TGCAGCGTTGAGAGGGTCGGGGACTCTGGGGCCAACGTCCTGACTTTC. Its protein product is CSVERVGDSGANVLTF.

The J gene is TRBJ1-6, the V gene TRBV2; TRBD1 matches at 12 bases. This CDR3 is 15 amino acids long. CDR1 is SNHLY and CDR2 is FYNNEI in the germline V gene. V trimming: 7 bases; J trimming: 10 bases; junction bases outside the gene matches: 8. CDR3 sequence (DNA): TGTGCCAGCAACCGACTGGGACAGGGGGCCTCACCCCTCCACTTT. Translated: CASNRLGQGASPLHF.

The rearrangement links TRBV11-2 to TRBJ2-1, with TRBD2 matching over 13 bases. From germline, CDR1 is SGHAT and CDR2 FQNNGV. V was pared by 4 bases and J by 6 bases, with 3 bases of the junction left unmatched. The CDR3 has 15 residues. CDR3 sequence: CASSWGLAGLNEQFF. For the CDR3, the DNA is TGTGCCAGCAGCTGGGGACTAGCGGGACTCAATGAGCAGTTCTTC.

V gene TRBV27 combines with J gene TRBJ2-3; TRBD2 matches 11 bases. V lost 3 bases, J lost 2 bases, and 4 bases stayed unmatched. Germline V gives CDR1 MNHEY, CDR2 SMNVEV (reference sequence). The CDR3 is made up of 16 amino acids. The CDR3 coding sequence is TGTGCCAGCAGTTTCTCGACTAGCGGGGCCACAGATACGCAGTATTTT. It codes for CASSFSTSGATDTQYF.

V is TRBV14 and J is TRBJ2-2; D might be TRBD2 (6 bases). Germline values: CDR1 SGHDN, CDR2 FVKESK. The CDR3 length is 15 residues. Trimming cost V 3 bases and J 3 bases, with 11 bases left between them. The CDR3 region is CASSHRDSHTGELFF. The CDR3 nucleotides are TGTGCCAGCAGCCACAGGGACTCCCACACCGGGGAGCTGTTTTTT. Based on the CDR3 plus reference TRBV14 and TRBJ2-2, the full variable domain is EAGVTQFPSHSVIEKGQTVTLRCDPISGHDNLYWYRRVMGKEIKFLLHFVKESKQDESGMPNNRFLAERTGGTYSTLKVQPAELEDSGVYFCASSHRDSHTGELFFGEGSRLTVL.

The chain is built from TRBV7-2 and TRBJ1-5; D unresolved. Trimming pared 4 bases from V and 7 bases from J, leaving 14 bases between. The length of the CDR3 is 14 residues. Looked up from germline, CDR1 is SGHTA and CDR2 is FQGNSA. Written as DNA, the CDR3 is TGTGCCAGCAGCTCTAGCGGGTTAGGGCAGCCCCAGCATTTT. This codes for CASSSSGLGQPQHF.